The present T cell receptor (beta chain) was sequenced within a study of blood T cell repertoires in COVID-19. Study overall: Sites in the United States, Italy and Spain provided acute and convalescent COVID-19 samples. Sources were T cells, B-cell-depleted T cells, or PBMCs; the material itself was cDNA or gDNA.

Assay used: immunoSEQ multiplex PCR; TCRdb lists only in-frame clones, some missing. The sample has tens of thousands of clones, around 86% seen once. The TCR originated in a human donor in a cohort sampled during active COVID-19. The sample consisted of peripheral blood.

The CDR3 spells CASSYSGQGGANVLTF. Here the CDR3 DNA reads TGTGCCAGCAGTTACTCTGGGCAGGGGGGGGCCAACGTCCTGACTTTC. V is TRBV6-5 and J is TRBJ2-6, with D possibly matching TRBD1 (6 bases). The germline CDR1 and CDR2 sequences are MNHEY and SVGAGI. Trimming removed 0 bases at V and 4 bases at J, with 10 bases between. The CDR3 covers 16 residues.